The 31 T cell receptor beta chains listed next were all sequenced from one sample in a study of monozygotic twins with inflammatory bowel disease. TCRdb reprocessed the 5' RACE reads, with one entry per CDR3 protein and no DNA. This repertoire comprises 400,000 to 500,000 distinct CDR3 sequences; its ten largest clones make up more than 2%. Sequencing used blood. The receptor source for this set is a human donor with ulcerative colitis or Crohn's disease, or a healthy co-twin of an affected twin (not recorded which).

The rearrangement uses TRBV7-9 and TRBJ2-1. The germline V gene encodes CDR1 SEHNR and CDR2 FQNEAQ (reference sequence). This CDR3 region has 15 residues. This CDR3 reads CASSYLTVTTSEQFF.

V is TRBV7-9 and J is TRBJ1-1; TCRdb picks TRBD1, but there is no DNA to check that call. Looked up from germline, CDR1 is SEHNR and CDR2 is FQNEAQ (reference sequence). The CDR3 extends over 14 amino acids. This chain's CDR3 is CASSLDLWGAEAFF.

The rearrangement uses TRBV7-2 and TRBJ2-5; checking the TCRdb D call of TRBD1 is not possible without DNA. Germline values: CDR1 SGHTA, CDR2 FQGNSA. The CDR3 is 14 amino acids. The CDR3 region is CASSLTPATETQYF.

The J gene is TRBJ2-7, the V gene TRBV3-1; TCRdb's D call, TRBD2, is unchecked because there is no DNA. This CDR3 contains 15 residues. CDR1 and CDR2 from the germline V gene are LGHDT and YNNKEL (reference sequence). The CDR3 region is CASSHSLAGTYEQYF.

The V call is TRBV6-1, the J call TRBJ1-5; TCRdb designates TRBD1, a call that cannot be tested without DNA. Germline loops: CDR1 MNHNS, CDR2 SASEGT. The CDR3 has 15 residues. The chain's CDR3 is CASSTDRAGNQPQHF.

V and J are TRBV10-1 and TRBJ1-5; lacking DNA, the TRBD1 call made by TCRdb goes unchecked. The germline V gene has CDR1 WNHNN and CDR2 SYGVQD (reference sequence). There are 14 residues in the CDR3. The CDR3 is CASSEYRAGQPQHF.

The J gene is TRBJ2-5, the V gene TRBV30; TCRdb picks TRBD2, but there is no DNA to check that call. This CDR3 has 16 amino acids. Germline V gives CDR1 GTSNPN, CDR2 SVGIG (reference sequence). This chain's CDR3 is CAWAPGTRTSSETQYF.

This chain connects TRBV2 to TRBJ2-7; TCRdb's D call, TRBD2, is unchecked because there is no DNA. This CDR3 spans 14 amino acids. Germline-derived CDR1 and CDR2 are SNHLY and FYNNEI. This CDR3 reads CASILPGSTYEQYF. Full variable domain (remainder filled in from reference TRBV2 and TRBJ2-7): EPEVTQTPSHQVTQMGQEVILRCVPISNHLYFYWYRQILGQKVEFLVSFYNNEISEKSEIFDDQFSVERPDGSNFTLKIRSTKLEDSAMYFCASILPGSTYEQYFGPGTRLTVT.

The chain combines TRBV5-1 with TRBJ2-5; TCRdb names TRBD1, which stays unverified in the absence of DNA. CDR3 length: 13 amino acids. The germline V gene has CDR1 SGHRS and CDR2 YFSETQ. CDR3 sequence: CASSRQGGETQYF.

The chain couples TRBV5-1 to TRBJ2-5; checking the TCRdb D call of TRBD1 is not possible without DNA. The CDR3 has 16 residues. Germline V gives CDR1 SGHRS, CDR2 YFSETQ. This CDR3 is CASSLDPGQGTETQYF.

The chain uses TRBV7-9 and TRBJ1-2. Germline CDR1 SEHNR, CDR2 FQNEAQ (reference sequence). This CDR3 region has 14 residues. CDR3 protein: CASSLSTVNYGYTF.

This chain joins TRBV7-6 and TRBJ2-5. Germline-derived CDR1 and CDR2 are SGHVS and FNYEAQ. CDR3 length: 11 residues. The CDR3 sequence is CASSLSSPQYF.

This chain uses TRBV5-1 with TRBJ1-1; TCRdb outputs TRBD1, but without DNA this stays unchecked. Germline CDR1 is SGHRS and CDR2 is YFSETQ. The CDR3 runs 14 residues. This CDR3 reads CASTPGAGGTEAFF.

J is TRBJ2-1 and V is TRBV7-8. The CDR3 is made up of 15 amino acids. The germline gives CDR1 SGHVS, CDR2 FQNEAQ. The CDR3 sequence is CASSLEMGFDNEQFF.

The CDR3 here is CASRSGEHIPEAFF. This chain uses TRBV7-9 with TRBJ1-1; TCRdb's assignment of TRBD1 cannot be checked, as there is no DNA. CDR3 length: 14 residues. The germline gives CDR1 SEHNR, CDR2 FQNEAQ (reference sequence).

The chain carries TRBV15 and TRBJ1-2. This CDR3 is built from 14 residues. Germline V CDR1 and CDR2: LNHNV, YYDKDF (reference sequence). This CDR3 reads CATSRGSRNYGYTF.

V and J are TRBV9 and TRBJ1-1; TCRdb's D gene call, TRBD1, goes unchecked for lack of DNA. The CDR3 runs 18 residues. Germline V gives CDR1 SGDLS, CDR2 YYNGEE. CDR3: CASSVHTAGKGTNTEAFF. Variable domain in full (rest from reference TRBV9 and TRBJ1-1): DSGVTQTPKHLITATGQRVTLRCSPRSGDLSVYWYQQSLDQGLQFLIQYYNGEERAKGNILERFSAQQFPDLHSELNLSSLELGDSALYFCASSVHTAGKGTNTEAFFGQGTRLTVV.

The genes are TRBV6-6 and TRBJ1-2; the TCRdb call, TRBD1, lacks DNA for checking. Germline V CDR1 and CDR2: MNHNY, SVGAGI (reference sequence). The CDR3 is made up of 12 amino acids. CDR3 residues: CASRTDSYGYTF.

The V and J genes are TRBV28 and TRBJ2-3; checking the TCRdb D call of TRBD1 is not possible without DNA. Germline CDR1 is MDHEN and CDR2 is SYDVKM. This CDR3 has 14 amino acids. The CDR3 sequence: CASSWTGGTDTQYF.

CDR3 protein: CASSLTFSAFF. The genes are TRBV12-3 or TRBV12-4 and TRBJ1-1. There are 11 residues in the CDR3.

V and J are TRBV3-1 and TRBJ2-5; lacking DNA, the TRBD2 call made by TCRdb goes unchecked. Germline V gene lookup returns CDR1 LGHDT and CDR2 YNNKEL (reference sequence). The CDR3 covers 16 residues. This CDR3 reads CASSQDGGPWEETQYF.

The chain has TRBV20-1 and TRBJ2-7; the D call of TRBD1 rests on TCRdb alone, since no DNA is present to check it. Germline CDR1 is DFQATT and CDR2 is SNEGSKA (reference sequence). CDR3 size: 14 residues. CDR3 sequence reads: CSALKPGLVYEQYF.

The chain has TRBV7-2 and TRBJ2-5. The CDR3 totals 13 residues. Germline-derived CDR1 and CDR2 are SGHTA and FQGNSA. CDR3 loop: CASSFGLKETQYF.

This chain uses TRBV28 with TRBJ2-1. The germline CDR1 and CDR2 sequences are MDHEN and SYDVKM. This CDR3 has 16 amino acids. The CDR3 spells CASSSISLISYNEQFF.

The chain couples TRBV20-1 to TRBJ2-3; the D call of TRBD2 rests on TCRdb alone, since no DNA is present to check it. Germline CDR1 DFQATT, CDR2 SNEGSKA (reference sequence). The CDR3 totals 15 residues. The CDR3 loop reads CSAFRLAGGTDTQYF.

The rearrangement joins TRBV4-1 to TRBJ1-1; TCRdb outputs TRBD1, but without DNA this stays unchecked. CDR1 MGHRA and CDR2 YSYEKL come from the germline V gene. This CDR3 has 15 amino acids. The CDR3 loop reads CASSQNGRGQAEAFF.

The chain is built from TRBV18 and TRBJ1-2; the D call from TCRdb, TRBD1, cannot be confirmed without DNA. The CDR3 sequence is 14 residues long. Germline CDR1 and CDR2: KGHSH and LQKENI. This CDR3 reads CASSPQTVDYGYTF.

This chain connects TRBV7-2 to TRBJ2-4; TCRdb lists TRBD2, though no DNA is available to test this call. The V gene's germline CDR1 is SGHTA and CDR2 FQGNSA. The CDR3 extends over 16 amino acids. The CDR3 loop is CASSSGLAGAKNIQYF. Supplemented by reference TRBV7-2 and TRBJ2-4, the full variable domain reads GAGVSQSPSNKVTEKGKDVELRCDPISGHTALYWYRQSLGQGLEFLIYFQGNSAPDKSGLPSDRFSAERTGGSVSTLTIQRTQQEDSAVYLCASSSGLAGAKNIQYFGAGTRLSVL.

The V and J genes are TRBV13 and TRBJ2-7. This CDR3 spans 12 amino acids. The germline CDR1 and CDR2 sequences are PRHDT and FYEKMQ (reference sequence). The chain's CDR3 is CASSLMAYEQYF. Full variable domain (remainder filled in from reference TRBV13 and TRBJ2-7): AAGVIQSPRHLIKEKRETATLKCYPIPRHDTVYWYQQGPGQDPQFLISFYEKMQSDKGSIPDRFSAQQFSDYHSELNMSSLELGDSALYFCASSLMAYEQYFGPGTRLTVT.

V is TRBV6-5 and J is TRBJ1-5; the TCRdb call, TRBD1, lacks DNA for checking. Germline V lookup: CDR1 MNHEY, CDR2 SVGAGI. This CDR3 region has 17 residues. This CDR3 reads CASSYSHRANSNQPQHF.

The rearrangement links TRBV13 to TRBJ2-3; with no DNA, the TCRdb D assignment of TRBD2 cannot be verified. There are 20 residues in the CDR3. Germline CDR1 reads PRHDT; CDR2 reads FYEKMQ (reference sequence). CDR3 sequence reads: CASSSDRAPSGATSTDTQYF.